Following are 24 T cell receptor beta chains from one sample sequenced in a study of blood T cell repertoires in COVID-19. Profiled with immunoSEQ multiplex PCR; TCRdb holds only in-frame clones, not every one. The data contain about 300,000 clones, around 86% of them singletons. Material: PBMCs or T cells enriched from blood (not recorded which). These receptors were collected from a woman aged 18-29 years who had recovered from COVID-19.

The chain recombines TRBV28 with TRBJ2-1; D uncertain. V was cut by 2 bases and J by 4 bases, with 6 bases left in between. This CDR3 comprises 13 residues. The germline V gene encodes CDR1 MDHEN and CDR2 SYDVKM. In DNA, the CDR3 is TGTGCCAGCAGTTTAGTGCGATACAATGAGCAGTTCTTC. Translation: CASSLVRYNEQFF.

The chain links TRBV2 to TRBJ2-1, with 9 bases fitting TRBD1. The trim removed 10 bases at V and 4 bases at J, leaving 8 bases unmatched. Germline V gene sequence: CDR1 SNHLY, CDR2 FYNNEI. CDR3 size: 14 residues. The CDR3 DNA sequence: TGTGCCACTATATCGGGACAGGGTTACAATGAGCAGTTCTTC. This encodes CATISGQGYNEQFF.

DNA for the CDR3: TGCGCCAGCAGCTTGGTTTTGCAGGCCGGGGAGCTGTTTTTT. Amino acids: CASSLVLQAGELFF. The chain links TRBV5-1 to TRBJ2-2; D is unclear. CDR1 and CDR2 from the germline V gene are SGHRS and YFSETQ. The CDR3 totals 14 residues. V lost 0 bases to trimming and J lost 6 bases, with 9 bases between them.

In DNA, the CDR3 is TGCGCCAGCAGCCGAGGGGGCCCTAACTATGGCTACACCTTC. Protein product: CASSRGGPNYGYTF. The J gene is TRBJ1-2, the V gene TRBV4-1, with TRBD1 matching over 7 bases. Trimming removed 4 bases from V and 0 bases from J; junction bases left unmatched: 2. Germline CDR1 reads MGHRA; CDR2 reads YSYEKL. This CDR3 has 14 residues.

This chain connects TRBV11-3 to TRBJ2-3, with a possible D match to TRBD2 (6 bases). The germline V gene has CDR1 SGHNT and CDR2 YENEEA. The V end lost 5 bases, the J end lost 5 bases, and 17 bases lay between the germline ends. The CDR3 covers 15 residues. This chain's CDR3 is CASSPEGRLKDTQYF. In DNA, the CDR3 is TGTGCCAGCAGCCCGGAGGGGCGCCTTAAAGATACGCAGTATTTT.

This rearrangement joins TRBV28 to TRBJ2-1, with 14 bases identical to TRBD2. The germline gives CDR1 MDHEN, CDR2 SYDVKM. The CDR3 is 17 amino acids. After removal of 6 bases from V and 8 bases from J, the junction contained 12 bases not matched to a gene. CDR3 DNA: TGTGCCAGCAGCTCTCGACTAGCGGGAGGGTCAACGGATGAGCAGTTCTTC. Residues: CASSSRLAGGSTDEQFF.

The rearrangement joins TRBV19 to TRBJ1-2, with D maybe TRBD1 (6 bases). CDR1 LNHDA and CDR2 SQIVND come from the germline V gene (reference sequence). The CDR3 totals 14 residues. Trimming took 0 bases from V and 6 from J, leaving 11 bases between them. CDR3 sequence (DNA): TGTGCCAGTAGTATAGATCTGGGGGCCGATGGCTACACCTTC. Translating it yields CASSIDLGADGYTF.

The rearrangement uses TRBV4-3 and TRBJ1-1, with D uncertain. The CDR3 is made up of 15 amino acids. The ends were cut back, 5 bases at V and 2 bases at J, with 15 bases in the middle. The germline gives CDR1 LGHNA, CDR2 YSLEER. The CDR3 protein is CASSYWSNGNTEAFF. In DNA form, the CDR3 reads TGCGCCAGCAGCTATTGGAGTAACGGCAACACTGAAGCTTTCTTT.

The rearrangement links TRBV4-3 to TRBJ2-7, with 7 bases that match TRBD2. J lost 7 bases, V lost 1 base, and 19 bases had no gene match. This CDR3 has 18 residues. Germline-derived CDR1 and CDR2 are LGHNA and YSLEER. This chain's CDR3 is CASSQAPRGSGRRGEQYF. CDR3 in DNA: TGCGCCAGCAGCCAAGCTCCTCGGGGTAGCGGGCGCCGAGGGGAGCAGTACTTC.

V usage is TRBV6-6 and J usage is TRBJ2-7; 8 bases map to TRBD1. This CDR3 is 16 amino acids long. The J segment lost 0 bases and the V segment lost 0 bases, leaving 4 bases of the junction unmatched. Germline lookup yields CDR1 MNHNY and CDR2 SVGAGI (reference sequence). CDR3 DNA sequence: TGTGCCAGCAGTTACTCGACAGGGGACATCTCCTACGAGCAGTACTTC. Protein sequence: CASSYSTGDISYEQYF.

This clone was recorded once. The V gene is TRBV7-9, the J gene TRBJ2-1, with D possibly matching TRBD2 (6 bases). Looked up from germline, CDR1 is SEHNR and CDR2 is FQNEAQ (reference sequence). The V end lost 2 bases, the J end lost 4 bases, and 12 bases lay between the germline ends. CDR3 length: 15 residues. DNA for the CDR3: TGTGCCAGCAGCTTAACTAGCCCGAAGTACAATGAGCAGTTCTTC. Amino acid sequence: CASSLTSPKYNEQFF. Filled out from reference TRBV7-9 and TRBJ2-1, the complete variable domain reads DTGVSQNPRHKITKRGQNVTFRCDPISEHNRLYWYRQTLGQGPEFLTYFQNEAQLEKSRLLSDRFSAERPKGSFSTLEIQRTEQGDSAMYLCASSLTSPKYNEQFFGPGTRLTVL.

Comment on this clone: A much larger clone differs by one base, so this may be a read error. The chain combines TRBV12-3 or TRBV12-4 with TRBJ1-1; TRBD1 is a possible D gene (6 bases). The length of the CDR3 is 13 residues. The ends were cut back, 6 bases at V and 1 base at J, with 9 bases in the middle. DNA of the CDR3: TGTGCCAGCAGGCCGACAGGGAACACTGAAGCTTTCTTT. This sequence encodes CASRPTGNTEAFF.

The chain links TRBV30 to TRBJ2-3; D remains ambiguous. The V end was cut by 2 bases, the J end by 2 bases, with 11 bases between. The germline V gene encodes CDR1 GTSNPN and CDR2 SVGIG (reference sequence). The CDR3 sequence is 14 residues long. CDR3 sequence reads: CAWSNYGPTDTQYF. CDR3 in DNA: TGTGCCTGGAGTAACTACGGCCCCACAGATACGCAGTATTTT.

V is TRBV9 and J is TRBJ2-3, with a possible D match to TRBD1 (5 bases). Trimming took off 0 bases at V and 1 base at J, with 12 bases between the two ends. The CDR3 length is 16 residues. The V gene's germline CDR1 is SGDLS and CDR2 YYNGEE. The CDR3 nucleotides read TGTGCCAGCAGCGTAGAGGGGAATAGCCGCACAGATACGCAGTATTTT. Its protein product is CASSVEGNSRTDTQYF.

The chain links TRBV7-7 to TRBJ2-5; 10 bases match TRBD1. Trimming at V came to 5 bases and at J to 0 bases, leaving 9 bases not matched to a gene. The CDR3 has 17 residues. The V gene's germline CDR1 is SSHAT and CDR2 FNYEAQ (reference sequence). The CDR3 bases are TGTGCCAGCAGCCCCCTCCCGGGACAGGGGTACCAAGAGACCCAGTACTTC. Amino acid sequence: CASSPLPGQGYQETQYF.

The chain carries TRBV6-5 and TRBJ2-7; unclear D gene. The germline gives CDR1 MNHEY, CDR2 SVGAGI. The CDR3 totals 15 residues. Trimming took off 2 bases at V and 0 bases at J, with 11 bases between the two ends. This CDR3 reads CASSYPRNSSYEQYF. DNA of the CDR3: TGTGCCAGCAGTTACCCCCGGAACAGCTCCTACGAGCAGTACTTC.

The chain joins TRBV5-1 to TRBJ1-1; possibly TRBD1 for D (5 bases). Per the germline V gene, CDR1 is SGHRS and CDR2 is YFSETQ. Trimming stripped 2 bases from V and 5 bases from J, with 10 bases between. The CDR3 totals 13 residues. CDR3 region: CASSFTRGTEAFF. The CDR3 nucleotides are TGCGCCAGCAGCTTCACGCGGGGGACTGAAGCTTTCTTT.

This clone was observed a single time. The chain is built from TRBV6-5 and TRBJ2-7; 9 nucleotides match TRBD1. CDR1 is MNHEY, CDR2 SVGAGI, per germline. V trimming: 7 bases; J trimming: 1 base; junction bases outside the gene matches: 5. The CDR3 extends over 14 amino acids. CDR3 DNA: TGTGCCAGCAAAATAGGACAGGGGTCCTACGAGCAGTACTTC. This sequence encodes CASKIGQGSYEQYF.

The chain recombines TRBV19 with TRBJ2-1, with D maybe TRBD2 (5 bases). CDR1 and CDR2 from the germline V gene are LNHDA and SQIVND (reference sequence). The CDR3 has 14 amino acids. Trimming cost V 5 bases and J 5 bases, with 13 bases left between them. The CDR3 region is CASSLPGSNNEQFF. In DNA form, the CDR3 reads TGTGCCAGTAGTTTACCGGGATCCAACAATGAGCAGTTCTTC.

V is TRBV19 and J is TRBJ1-6; 9 nucleotides agree with TRBD1. Germline CDR1 reads LNHDA; CDR2 reads SQIVND (reference sequence). V was pared by 7 bases and J by 9 bases, with 7 bases of the junction left unmatched. The CDR3 is 14 residues long. The CDR3 coding sequence is TGTGCCAGTAACCTGGGGACAGGGCCTTCACCCCTCCACTTT. Translated: CASNLGTGPSPLHF. Supplemented by reference TRBV19 and TRBJ1-6, the full variable domain reads DGGITQSPKYLFRKEGQNVTLSCEQNLNHDAMYWYRQDPGQGLRLIYYSQIVNDFQKGDIAEGYSVSREKKESFPLTVTSAQKNPTAFYLCASNLGTGPSPLHFGNGTRLTVT.

The chain links TRBV7-6 to TRBJ2-7; 8 bases fit TRBD1. The CDR3 length is 15 residues. Trimming cost V 4 bases and J 6 bases; bases outside gene matches: 11. From germline, CDR1 is SGHVS and CDR2 FNYEAQ. This CDR3 reads CASSSRDRSRGEQYF. In nucleotides, the CDR3 is TGTGCCAGCAGCTCAAGGGACAGGTCACGGGGCGAGCAGTACTTC. The whole variable domain, remainder taken from reference TRBV7-6 and TRBJ2-7, is GAGVSQSPRYKVTKRGQDVALRCDPISGHVSLYWYRQALGQGPEFLTYFNYEAQQDKSGLPNDRFSAERPEGSISTLTIQRTEQRDSAMYRCASSSRDRSRGEQYFGPGTRLTVT.

The chain has TRBV15 and TRBJ1-2; the match to TRBD1 covers 9 bases. The CDR3 length is 15 residues. V trimming: 5 bases; J trimming: 6 bases; junction bases outside the gene matches: 10. CDR1 and CDR2 from the germline V gene are LNHNV and YYDKDF (reference sequence). The CDR3: CATSGSGTGTDGYTF. The CDR3 DNA reads as TGTGCCACCAGCGGATCCGGGACAGGGACGGATGGCTACACCTTC.

V is TRBV2 and J is TRBJ2-1; 11 positions agree with TRBD2. With V trimmed by 4 bases and J by 7 bases, 6 bases remained unmatched. The CDR3 covers 15 residues. Germline V gives CDR1 SNHLY, CDR2 FYNNEI. CDR3 DNA sequence: TGTGCCAGCAGTGTCGGTAGCGGGAGGGTAAATGAGCAGTTCTTC. Translation: CASSVGSGRVNEQFF. Full variable domain (missing parts from reference TRBV2 and TRBJ2-1): EPEVTQTPSHQVTQMGQEVILRCVPISNHLYFYWYRQILGQKVEFLVSFYNNEISEKSEIFDDQFSVERPDGSNFTLKIRSTKLEDSAMYFCASSVGSGRVNEQFFGPGTRLTVL.

The chain links TRBV9 to TRBJ2-3; D unresolved. The germline V gene has CDR1 SGDLS and CDR2 YYNGEE. Trimming cost V 0 bases and J 1 base, with 12 bases left between them. The CDR3 spans 16 residues. The CDR3 DNA is TGTGCCAGCAGCGTAGCTTTCGCGGTCCGCACAGATACGCAGTATTTT. This encodes CASSVAFAVRTDTQYF. Filled out from reference TRBV9 and TRBJ2-3, the complete variable domain reads DSGVTQTPKHLITATGQRVTLRCSPRSGDLSVYWYQQSLDQGLQFLIQYYNGEERAKGNILERFSAQQFPDLHSELNLSSLELGDSALYFCASSVAFAVRTDTQYFGPGTRLTVL.